Following are 29 T cell receptor beta chains from one sample sequenced in a study of regulatory T cells (dated by TCRdb to the late 2010s). General conclusions and limits of the study: Conventional CD4+ T cells from CD3G-deficient patients were enriched for hydrophobic residues at CDR3 positions 6 and 7, suggesting more self-reactive specificities.

Their recognized antigens are unknown. The method was the immunoSEQ multiplex PCR assay. The multiplex PCR used 52 forward TRBV primers and 13 reverse TRBJ primers, with assay-based and computational corrections for amplification bias. Drawn from immuneACCESS, this table holds only the in-frame rearrangements with V and J called that TCRdb kept. Clones are partly lost; checked studies trace under half to an unresolved V gene and leave the rest unexplained. The sample records about 23,000 clones, approximately 90% of which are singletons. The biggest ten clones account for 1.3% of the sample. Sequenced sample: conventional CD4+ T cells sorted from blood. The source is a child aged 5-17 years with CD3G deficiency.

The genes are TRBV5-1 and TRBJ1-1, with 7 bases identical to TRBD1. Germline CDR1 SGHRS, CDR2 YFSETQ. V lost 0 bases, J lost 3 bases, and 2 bases stayed unmatched. CDR3 length: 14 amino acids. The CDR3 protein is CASSLEGADTEAFF. The DNA for the CDR3 is TGCGCCAGCAGCTTGGAGGGGGCCGACACTGAAGCTTTCTTT.

This clone occurred a few times. V is TRBV27 and J is TRBJ1-1; TRBD1 matches at 11 bases. CDR3 length: 16 amino acids. The trim removed 6 bases at V and 3 bases at J, leaving 9 bases unmatched. Germline V gene sequence: CDR1 MNHEY, CDR2 SMNVEV (reference sequence). In DNA, the CDR3 is TGTGCCAGCAGCAGGACAGGGGGCTTCGCGGACACTGAAGCTTTCTTT. It yields the protein CASSRTGGFADTEAFF.

The V call is TRBV6-1, the J call TRBJ1-1, with D perhaps TRBD1 (5 bases). The CDR3 sequence is 14 residues long. CDR1 and CDR2 from the germline V gene are MNHNS and SASEGT. V dropped 5 bases and J dropped 0 bases, with 10 bases sitting between them. The CDR3 reads CASSRWGMNTEAFF. The CDR3 DNA follows: TGTGCCAGCAGTAGGTGGGGGATGAACACTGAAGCTTTCTTT.

The chain has TRBV7-8 and TRBJ2-7; the match to TRBD2 covers 8 bases. This CDR3 has 14 residues. The V gene end was trimmed by 5 bases and the J gene end by 5 bases; junction bases not matched to a gene: 8. Germline CDR1 SGHVS, CDR2 FQNEAQ. CDR3 DNA sequence: TGTGCCAGCAGCCCAGGGACTAGTGGCAACGAGCAGTACTTC. This encodes CASSPGTSGNEQYF. Drawing the rest from reference TRBV7-8 and TRBJ2-7, the complete variable domain is GAGVSQSPRYKVAKRGQDVALRCDPISGHVSLFWYQQALGQGPEFLTYFQNEAQLDKSGLPSDRFFAERPEGSVSTLKIQRTQQEDSAVYLCASSPGTSGNEQYFGPGTRLTVT.

This chain uses TRBV18 with TRBJ2-2; tentatively, D is TRBD1 (5 bases). CDR3 size: 15 residues. V lost 2 bases, J lost 4 bases, and 11 bases lay in between. Germline CDR1 KGHSH, CDR2 LQKENI. The CDR3 reads CASSPWGAATGELFF. In nucleotides, the CDR3 is TGTGCCAGCTCACCATGGGGCGCGGCCACCGGGGAGCTGTTTTTT.

The V call is TRBV11-2, the J call TRBJ1-1; no firm D call. The CDR3 has 12 residues. Trimming took 5 bases from V and 3 from J, leaving 7 bases between them. Germline assignment: CDR1 SGHAT and CDR2 FQNNGV. The CDR3 bases are TGTGCCAGCAGCCTAAGGGACACTGAAGCTTTCTTT. Amino acids: CASSLRDTEAFF.

The chain carries TRBV28 and TRBJ2-7; D perhaps matches TRBD1 (7 bases). Trimming removed 5 bases from V and 2 bases from J, with 16 bases in between. CDR1 is MDHEN, CDR2 SYDVKM, per germline. The CDR3 loop spans 15 amino acids. CDR3 coding DNA: TGTGCCAGCAGTAGTTGGGGGGACAGACCCTACGAGCAGTACTTC. It yields the protein CASSSWGDRPYEQYF. The full variable domain, rest sourced from reference TRBV28 and TRBJ2-7, is DVKVTQSSRYLVKRTGEKVFLECVQDMDHENMFWYRQDPGLGLRLIYFSYDVKMKEKGDIPEGYSVSREKKERFSLILESASTNQTSMYLCASSSWGDRPYEQYFGPGTRLTVT.

The chain joins TRBV19 to TRBJ2-3; TRBD2 aligns across 10 bases. Germline assignment: CDR1 LNHDA and CDR2 SQIVND (reference sequence). The CDR3 is 16 residues long. Losses at the gene ends were 6 bases for V and 1 base for J; bases not matched to a gene: 7. The CDR3 region is CASSLGLAGGTDTQYF. CDR3 nucleotide sequence: TGTGCCAGTAGCCTGGGTCTAGCGGGGGGCACAGATACGCAGTATTTT.

This sequence joins TRBV28 and TRBJ2-5, with 7 bases aligning to TRBD1. Trimming took 5 bases from V and 0 from J; bases not matched to a gene: 6. The germline gives CDR1 MDHEN, CDR2 SYDVKM. The CDR3 is made up of 15 amino acids. The CDR3 reads CASSKLTGYQETQYF. Written as DNA, the CDR3 is TGTGCCAGCAGTAAACTGACAGGGTACCAAGAGACCCAGTACTTC.

The CDR3 DNA sequence: TGTGCCAGCTCACCGCGTGGGGGAGATACGCAGTATTTT. It specifies CASSPRGGDTQYF. This chain joins TRBV18 and TRBJ2-3; tentatively, D is TRBD1 or TRBD2 (5 bases each). With 3 bases removed from V and 5 bases from J, the gap between germline ends came to 9 bases. The CDR3 runs to 13 residues. Germline assignment: CDR1 KGHSH and CDR2 LQKENI.

The chain couples TRBV5-1 to TRBJ2-6; 7 nucleotides line up with TRBD1. Trimming removed 0 bases from V and 2 bases from J; junction bases left unmatched: 8. Germline CDR1 SGHRS, CDR2 YFSETQ. The CDR3 extends over 18 amino acids. The CDR3 reads CASSLGDRVSTGANVLTF. CDR3 in DNA: TGCGCCAGCAGCTTGGGCGACAGGGTGTCGACTGGGGCCAACGTCCTGACTTTC.

The chain couples TRBV11-2 to TRBJ2-7; 7 positions match TRBD1. Trimming took 1 base from V and 5 from J; bases not matched to a gene: 8. CDR1 is SGHAT, CDR2 FQNNGV, per germline. This CDR3 contains 15 residues. This chain's CDR3 is CASSLGQGRGDEQYF. The CDR3 bases are TGTGCCAGCAGCTTAGGACAGGGAAGAGGGGACGAGCAGTACTTC.

This clone was detected a few times. The V and J genes are TRBV7-9 and TRBJ2-7; 8 bases align to TRBD1. Germline-derived CDR1 and CDR2 are SEHNR and FQNEAQ (reference sequence). The CDR3 covers 16 residues. Unmatched junction bases numbered 10, after V lost 4 bases and J lost 2 bases. The CDR3, as DNA: TGTGCCAGCAGCTCCGATGGACAGGGAAGTCCCTACGAGCAGTACTTC. Amino acids: CASSSDGQGSPYEQYF.

The chain has TRBV6-1 and TRBJ2-7; tentative D call: TRBD1 (6 bases). The germline V gene encodes CDR1 MNHNS and CDR2 SASEGT. This CDR3 comprises 14 residues. With 1 base removed from V and 3 bases from J, the gap between germline ends came to 10 bases. The CDR3 reads CASSEEGHNYEQYF. In nucleotides, the CDR3 is TGTGCCAGCAGTGAAGAGGGACATAACTACGAGCAGTACTTC.

This chain joins TRBV28 and TRBJ1-1; maybe TRBD1 (5 bases). Trimming took off 3 bases at V and 4 bases at J, with 12 bases between the two ends. Germline lookup yields CDR1 MDHEN and CDR2 SYDVKM. The CDR3 length is 14 residues. The CDR3 spells CASSLNRRGTEAFF. CDR3 bases: TGTGCCAGCAGTTTGAACAGGAGGGGCACTGAAGCTTTCTTT. Filled out from reference TRBV28 and TRBJ1-1, the complete variable domain reads DVKVTQSSRYLVKRTGEKVFLECVQDMDHENMFWYRQDPGLGLRLIYFSYDVKMKEKGDIPEGYSVSREKKERFSLILESASTNQTSMYLCASSLNRRGTEAFFGQGTRLTVV.

V usage is TRBV6-1 and J usage is TRBJ2-7; D not certain. Trimming pared 2 bases from V and 1 base from J, leaving 6 bases between. The V gene's germline CDR1 is MNHNS and CDR2 SASEGT. The CDR3 extends over 13 amino acids. The CDR3 reads CASSEHGSYEQYF. The CDR3 DNA reads as TGTGCCAGCAGTGAACATGGTTCCTACGAGCAGTACTTC.

The gene calls are TRBV19 and TRBJ2-2, with D tentatively TRBD1 (6 bases). This CDR3 region has 14 residues. Germline V gene sequence: CDR1 LNHDA, CDR2 SQIVND (reference sequence). Trimming stripped 4 bases from V and 4 bases from J, with 10 bases between. Written as DNA, the CDR3 is TGTGCCAGTAGTACGACAGGATTCACCGGGGAGCTGTTTTTT. This sequence encodes CASSTTGFTGELFF.

The chain recombines TRBV19 with TRBJ2-2, with D perhaps TRBD1 or TRBD2 (6 bases each). The length of the CDR3 is 14 residues. V gave up 5 bases and J gave up 4 bases, with 11 bases separating them. Germline values: CDR1 LNHDA, CDR2 SQIVND (reference sequence). The CDR3 sequence is CASSLGGGTGELFF. The CDR3 DNA reads TGTGCCAGTAGTCTGGGGGGCGGCACCGGGGAGCTGTTTTTT.

The chain uses TRBV5-1 and TRBJ1-1; 9 bases agree with TRBD1. The CDR3 has 15 amino acids. Germline CDR1 and CDR2: SGHRS and YFSETQ. The J segment lost 0 bases and the V segment lost 4 bases, leaving 4 bases of the junction unmatched. Here the CDR3 reads CASSPRTGVNTEAFF. CDR3 nucleotides: TGCGCCAGCAGCCCCCGGACAGGGGTGAACACTGAAGCTTTCTTT.

The J gene is TRBJ1-2, the V gene TRBV28; 8 bases line up with TRBD1. The CDR3 contains 14 residues. Germline CDR1 MDHEN, CDR2 SYDVKM. V was pared by 4 bases and J by 5 bases, with 6 bases of the junction left unmatched. DNA for the CDR3: TGTGCCAGCAGTTCCAGGGGGCCTATATATGGCTACACCTTC. This gives the protein CASSSRGPIYGYTF.

The V and J genes are TRBV10-3 and TRBJ2-2, with 7 bases aligning to TRBD1. The V and J ends lost 3 bases and 4 bases, in that order; junction bases with no gene match: 11. Germline assignment: CDR1 ENHRY and CDR2 SYGVKD. CDR3 length equals 17 residues. CDR3 amino acids: CAISDPIGGRGTGELFF. The CDR3, as DNA: TGTGCCATCAGTGACCCAATAGGGGGCAGGGGCACCGGGGAGCTGTTTTTT.

The chain has TRBV7-2 and TRBJ2-1; TRBD1 agrees at 8 bases. The CDR3 runs to 13 residues. V was pared by 5 bases and J by 8 bases, with 5 bases of the junction left unmatched. Germline loops: CDR1 SGHTA, CDR2 FQGNSA. In nucleotides, the CDR3 is TGTGCCAGCAGCGCGGACAGGGTGGATGAGCAGTTCTTC. Protein: CASSADRVDEQFF.

The gene calls are TRBV27 and TRBJ2-1; D assignment may be TRBD1 or TRBD2 (5 bases each). Germline CDR1 and CDR2: MNHEY and SMNVEV (reference sequence). The CDR3 is 16 amino acids. Deletions cut 5 bases from V and 6 bases from J, with 20 bases between. The CDR3 bases are TGTGCCAGCAGTCGATTCCGGGACCACCCCGCCAATGAGCAGTTCTTC. Its protein is CASSRFRDHPANEQFF.

V and J are TRBV28 and TRBJ2-4; TRBD1 might be the D (5 bases). The CDR3 has 14 residues. Germline V gene data show CDR1 as MDHEN and CDR2 as SYDVKM. V shed 6 bases and J shed 0 bases, with 9 bases lying between them. CDR3 region: CASRQALAKNIQYF. CDR3 coding DNA: TGTGCCAGCAGACAGGCCCTAGCCAAAAACATTCAGTACTTC.

J is TRBJ1-2 and V is TRBV6-1; TRBD1 matches at 7 bases. CDR1 is MNHNS, CDR2 SASEGT, per germline. V was pared by 7 bases and J by 8 bases, with 7 bases of the junction left unmatched. The CDR3 extends over 12 amino acids. The CDR3 is CASTIQGVGYTF. The DNA of the CDR3 is TGTGCCAGCACCATCCAGGGGGTCGGCTACACCTTC.

This chain joins TRBV6-1 and TRBJ2-2; 7 bases align to TRBD2. Per germline, CDR1 MNHNS and CDR2 SASEGT. J lost 7 bases, V lost 1 base, and 3 bases had no gene match. This CDR3 has 14 amino acids. The CDR3 region has the DNA TGTGCCAGCAGTGAAGTGGGGGGGGTCGGGGAGCTGTTTTTT. This codes for CASSEVGGVGELFF.

CDR3 DNA: TGTGCCAGCAGTTACTCGAATGAAAAACTGTTTTTT. Its protein is CASSYSNEKLFF. The gene calls are TRBV6-6 and TRBJ1-4; D uncertain. This CDR3 is built from 12 residues. Trimming pared 0 bases from V and 5 bases from J, leaving 1 base between. Germline loops: CDR1 MNHNY, CDR2 SVGAGI (reference sequence).

V is TRBV5-1 and J is TRBJ2-3; D is possibly TRBD2 (6 bases). CDR1 is SGHRS and CDR2 is YFSETQ in the germline V gene. Deletions cut 0 bases from V and 1 base from J, with 15 bases between. This CDR3 comprises 17 residues. In nucleotides, the CDR3 is TGCGCCAGCAGCTTGGGATGGCGCGGCGGGGGCACAGATACGCAGTATTTT. As protein: CASSLGWRGGGTDTQYF.

This chain links TRBV7-9 with TRBJ1-1; D may be TRBD1 (6 bases). From germline, CDR1 is SEHNR and CDR2 FQNEAQ (reference sequence). The CDR3 consists of 14 residues. The germline V and J ends were trimmed by 4 bases and 2 bases, with 11 bases remaining between them. This chain's CDR3 is CASSSTQGNTEAFF. The DNA for the CDR3 is TGTGCCAGCAGCTCTACACAGGGAAACACTGAAGCTTTCTTT.